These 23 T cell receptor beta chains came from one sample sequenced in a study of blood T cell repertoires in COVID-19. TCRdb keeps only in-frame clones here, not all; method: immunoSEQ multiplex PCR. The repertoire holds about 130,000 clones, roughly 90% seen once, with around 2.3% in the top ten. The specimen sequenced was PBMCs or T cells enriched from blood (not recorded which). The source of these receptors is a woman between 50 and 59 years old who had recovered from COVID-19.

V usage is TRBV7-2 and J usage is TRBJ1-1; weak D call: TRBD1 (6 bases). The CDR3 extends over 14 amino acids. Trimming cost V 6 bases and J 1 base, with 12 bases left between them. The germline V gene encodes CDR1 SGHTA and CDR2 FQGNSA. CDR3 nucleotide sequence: TGTGCCAGCAGGCACAGCAGGGGGAACACTGAAGCTTTCTTT. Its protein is CASRHSRGNTEAFF.

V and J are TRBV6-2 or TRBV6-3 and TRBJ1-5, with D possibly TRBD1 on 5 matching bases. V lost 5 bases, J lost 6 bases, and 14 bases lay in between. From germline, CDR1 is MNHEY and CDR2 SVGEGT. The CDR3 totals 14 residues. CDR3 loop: CASSRGGGGQPQHF. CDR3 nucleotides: TGTGCCAGCAGTCGCGGGGGGGGAGGTCAGCCCCAGCATTTT.

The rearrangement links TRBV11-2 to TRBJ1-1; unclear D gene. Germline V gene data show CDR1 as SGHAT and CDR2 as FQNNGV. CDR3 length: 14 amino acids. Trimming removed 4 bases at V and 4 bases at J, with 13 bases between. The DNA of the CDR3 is TGTGCCAGCAGCTCCTCCTCGGTCGGCACTGAAGCTTTCTTT. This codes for CASSSSSVGTEAFF.

The CDR3 nucleotides read TGTGCCACCAGTGATTCAACCGGGACAGATACGCAGTATTTT. This translates into CATSDSTGTDTQYF. V is TRBV24-1 and J is TRBJ2-3, with no clear D. V was cut by 2 bases and J by 3 bases, with 8 bases left in between. Germline V gene data show CDR1 as KGHDR and CDR2 as SFDVKD. The CDR3 is made up of 14 amino acids.

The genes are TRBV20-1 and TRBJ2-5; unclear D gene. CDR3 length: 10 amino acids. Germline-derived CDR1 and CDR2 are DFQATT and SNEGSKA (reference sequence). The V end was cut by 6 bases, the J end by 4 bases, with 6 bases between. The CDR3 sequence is CSAVRETQYF. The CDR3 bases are TGCAGTGCAGTTAGAGAGACCCAGTACTTC.

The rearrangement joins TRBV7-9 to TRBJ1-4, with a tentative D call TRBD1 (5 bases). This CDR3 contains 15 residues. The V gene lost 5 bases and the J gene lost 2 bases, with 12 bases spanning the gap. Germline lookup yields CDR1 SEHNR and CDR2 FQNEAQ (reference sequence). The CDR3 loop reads CASSPPGDTNEKLFF. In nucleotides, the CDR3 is TGTGCCAGCAGCCCCCCGGGGGACACTAATGAAAAACTGTTTTTT.

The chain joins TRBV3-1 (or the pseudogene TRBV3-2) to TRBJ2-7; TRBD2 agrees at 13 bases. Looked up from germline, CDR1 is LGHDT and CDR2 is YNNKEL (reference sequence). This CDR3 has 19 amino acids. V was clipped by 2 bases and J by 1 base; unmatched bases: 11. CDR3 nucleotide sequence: TGTGCCAGCAGCCAATTCAAACTAGCGGGGGGGCCGTCGTCCTACGAGCAGTACTTC. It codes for CASSQFKLAGGPSSYEQYF.

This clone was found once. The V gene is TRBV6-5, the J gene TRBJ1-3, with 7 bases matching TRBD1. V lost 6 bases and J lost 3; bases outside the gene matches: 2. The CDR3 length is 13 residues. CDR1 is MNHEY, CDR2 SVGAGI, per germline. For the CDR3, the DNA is TGTGCCAGCAGCAACAGGGGTGGAAACACCATATATTTT. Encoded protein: CASSNRGGNTIYF.

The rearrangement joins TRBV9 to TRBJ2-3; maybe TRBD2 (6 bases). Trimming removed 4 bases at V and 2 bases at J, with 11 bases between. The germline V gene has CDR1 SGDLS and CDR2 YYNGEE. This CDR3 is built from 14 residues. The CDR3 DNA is TGTGCCAGCAGCTCCGGGGGATCCACAGATACGCAGTATTTT. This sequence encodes CASSSGGSTDTQYF.

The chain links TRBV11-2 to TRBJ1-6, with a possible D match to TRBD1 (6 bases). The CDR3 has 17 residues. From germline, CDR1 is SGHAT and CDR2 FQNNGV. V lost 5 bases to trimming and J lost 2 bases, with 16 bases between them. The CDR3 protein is CASSNRRRDTYNSPLHF. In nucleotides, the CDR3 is TGTGCCAGCAGCAATCGACGAAGGGACACCTATAATTCACCCCTCCACTTT.

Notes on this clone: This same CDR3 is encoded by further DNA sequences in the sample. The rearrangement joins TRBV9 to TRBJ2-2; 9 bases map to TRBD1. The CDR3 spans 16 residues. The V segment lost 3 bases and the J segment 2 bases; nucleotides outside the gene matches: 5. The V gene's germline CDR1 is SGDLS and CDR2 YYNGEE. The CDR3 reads CASSAPGQGNTGELFF. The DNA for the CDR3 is TGTGCCAGCAGCGCGCCGGGACAGGGAAACACCGGGGAGCTGTTTTTT. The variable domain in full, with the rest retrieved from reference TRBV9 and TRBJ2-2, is DSGVTQTPKHLITATGQRVTLRCSPRSGDLSVYWYQQSLDQGLQFLIQYYNGEERAKGNILERFSAQQFPDLHSELNLSSLELGDSALYFCASSAPGQGNTGELFFGEGSRLTVL.

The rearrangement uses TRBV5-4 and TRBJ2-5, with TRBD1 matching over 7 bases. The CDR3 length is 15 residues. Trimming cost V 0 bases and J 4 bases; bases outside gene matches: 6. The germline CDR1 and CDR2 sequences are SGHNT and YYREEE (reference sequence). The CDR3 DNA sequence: TGTGCCAGCAGCTTGGAGGGGGCTCCGGGAGAGACCCAGTACTTC. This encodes CASSLEGAPGETQYF.

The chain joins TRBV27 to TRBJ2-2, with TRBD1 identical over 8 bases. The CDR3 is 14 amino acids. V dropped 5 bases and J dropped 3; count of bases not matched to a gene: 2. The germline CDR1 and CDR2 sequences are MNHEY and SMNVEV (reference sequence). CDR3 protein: CASSRQGYTGELFF. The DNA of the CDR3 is TGTGCCAGCAGTCGACAGGGGTACACCGGGGAGCTGTTTTTT.

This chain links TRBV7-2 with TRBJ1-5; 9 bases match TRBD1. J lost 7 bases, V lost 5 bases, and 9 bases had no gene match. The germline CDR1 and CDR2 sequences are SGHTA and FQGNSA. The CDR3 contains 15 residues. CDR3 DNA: TGTGCCAGCAGCCCCCTGGGACAGGGCGGCCAGCCCCAGCATTTT. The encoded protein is CASSPLGQGGQPQHF.

DNA of the CDR3: TGTGCCAGCAGCCAACAGGCGAATCAGCCCCAGCATTTT. Its protein is CASSQQANQPQHF. The chain couples TRBV14 to TRBJ1-5; D gene unclear. The V end was cut by 2 bases, the J end by 4 bases, with 6 bases between. The CDR3 contains 13 residues. In germline, CDR1 is SGHDN, CDR2 FVKESK.

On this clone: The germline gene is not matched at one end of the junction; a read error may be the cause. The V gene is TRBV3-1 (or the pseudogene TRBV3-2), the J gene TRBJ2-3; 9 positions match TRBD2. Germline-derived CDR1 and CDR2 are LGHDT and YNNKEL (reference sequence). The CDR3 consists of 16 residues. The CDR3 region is CASSQAGGGGTDTQYF. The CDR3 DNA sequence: TGTGCCAGCAGTCAAGCGGGGGGCGGGGGCACAGATACGCAGTATTTT.

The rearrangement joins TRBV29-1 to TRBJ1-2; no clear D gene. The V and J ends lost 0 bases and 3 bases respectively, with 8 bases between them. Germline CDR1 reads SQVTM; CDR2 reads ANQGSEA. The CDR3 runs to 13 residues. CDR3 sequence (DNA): TGCAGCGTTGAAGAGCAGGTGTACTATGGCTACACCTTC. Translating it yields CSVEEQVYYGYTF.

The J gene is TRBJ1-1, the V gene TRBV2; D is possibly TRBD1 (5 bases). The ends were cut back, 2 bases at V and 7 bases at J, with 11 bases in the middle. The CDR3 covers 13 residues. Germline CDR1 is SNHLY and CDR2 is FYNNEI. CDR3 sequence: CASSESTGIEAFF. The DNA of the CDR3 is TGTGCCAGCAGTGAATCCACAGGTATTGAAGCTTTCTTT.

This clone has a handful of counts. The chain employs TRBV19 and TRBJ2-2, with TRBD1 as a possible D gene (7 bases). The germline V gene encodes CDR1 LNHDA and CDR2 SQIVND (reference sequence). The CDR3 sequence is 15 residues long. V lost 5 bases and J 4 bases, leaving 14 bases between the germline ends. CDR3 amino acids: CASSAGGFRTGELFF. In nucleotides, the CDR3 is TGTGCCAGTAGTGCAGGGGGGTTCCGCACCGGGGAGCTGTTTTTT.

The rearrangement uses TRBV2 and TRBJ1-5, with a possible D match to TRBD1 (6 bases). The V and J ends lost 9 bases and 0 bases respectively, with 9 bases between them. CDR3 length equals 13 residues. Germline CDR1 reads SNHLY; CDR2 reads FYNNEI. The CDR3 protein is CASTGFSNQPQHF. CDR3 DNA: TGTGCCAGTACAGGGTTTAGCAATCAGCCCCAGCATTTT.

CDR3 nucleotides: TGTGCCAGCAGCTTAGACGTGGGGGGGGTAAATCAGCCCCAGCATTTT. Translation gives CASSLDVGGVNQPQHF. The chain links TRBV7-2 to TRBJ1-5; D perhaps matches TRBD1 (5 bases). Germline V gives CDR1 SGHTA, CDR2 FQGNSA. Trimming removed 1 base at V and 4 bases at J, with 14 bases between. This CDR3 spans 16 amino acids.

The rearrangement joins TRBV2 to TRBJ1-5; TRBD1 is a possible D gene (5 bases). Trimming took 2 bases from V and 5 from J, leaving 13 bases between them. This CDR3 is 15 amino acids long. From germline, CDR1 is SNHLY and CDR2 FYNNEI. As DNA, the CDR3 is TGTGCCAGCAGTGAACACAGGTACCTTCATCAGCCCCAGCATTTT. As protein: CASSEHRYLHQPQHF.

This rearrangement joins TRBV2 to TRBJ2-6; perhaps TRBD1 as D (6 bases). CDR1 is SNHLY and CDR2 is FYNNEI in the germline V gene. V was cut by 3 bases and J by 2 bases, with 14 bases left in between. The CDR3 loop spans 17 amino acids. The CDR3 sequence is CASSDDRRKAGANVLTF. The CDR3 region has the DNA TGTGCCAGCAGTGACGACAGGCGGAAGGCTGGGGCCAACGTCCTGACTTTC.